This T cell receptor beta chain is drawn from a study of graft-versus-host responses after intestinal transplantation. About the study: Recipients received multivisceral, liver-intestinal, or isolated intestinal transplants. Tacrolimus plus steroids were given to all recipients for 2 to 4 years, preceded by anti-thymocyte globulin induction. Overall study results and limits: With peak circulating GvH clone levels came an association with early post-transplant HvG declines. Researchers found GvH clones in recipient marrow, and some showed up first in ileum or blood.

This clone was detected only once. Antigen unknown. TCRdb keeps only in-frame clones here, not all; method: immunoSEQ multiplex PCR. The sample lists roughly 90,000 clones, approximately 89% occurring once. The junction had 3 bases not matched to a gene; V was cut back by 4 bases and J by 1 base. Germline CDR1 reads SQVTM; CDR2 reads ANQGSEA. The CDR3 runs to 14 residues. The material sequenced was unstimulated CD4+ T cells sorted from spleen or lymph node cells, taken before transplant. The clonotype originates from a human donor who was the organ donor for an intestinal transplant. The V and J genes are TRBV29-1 and TRBJ2-1; 8 nucleotides agree with TRBD2. The CDR3 loop is CSVGGLVSYNEQFF. The CDR3 DNA reads as TGCAGCGTTGGGGGACTAGTTTCCTACAATGAGCAGTTCTTC.